The sequence of this T cell receptor (beta chain) was determined in a study of cytomegalovirus exposure and HLA in healthy donors. General study findings and limits: The authors judged a highly shared variant cluster likely a sequencing artifact. CMV antigen specificity was confirmed in vitro for three CMV-associated chains.

Germline V gene lookup returns CDR1 SGHDT and CDR2 YYEEEE. This CDR3 comprises 14 residues. V shed 4 bases, J shed 4 bases, and the junction held 7 bases outside the gene matches. Worth noting for this clone: Its antigen is not known.

This PCR relied on a set of 60 Vbeta primers and 13 Jbeta primers. Repertoires were generated with immunoSEQ multiplex PCR, while TCRdb's copy carries only in-frame clones and drops some. The repertoire holds some 150,000 clones, 70% to 90% seen once, with roughly 1.4% in the top ten. V is TRBV5-6 and J is TRBJ1-2; 7 nucleotides line up with TRBD1. Source material: PBMCs. The TCR sequence derives from a man in his forties in good health and CMV-seronegative. The CDR3 sequence is CASSINQGGYGYTF. Written as DNA, the CDR3 is TGTGCCAGCAGCATCAATCAGGGGGGCTATGGCTACACCTTC. The variable domain in full, completed from reference TRBV5-6 and TRBJ1-2, reads DAGVTQSPTHLIKTRGQQVTLRCSPKSGHDTVSWYQQALGQGPQFIFQYYEEEERQRGNFPDRFSGHQFPNYSSELNVNALLLGDSALYLCASSINQGGYGYTFGSGTRLTVV.